One and the same sample provided the 14 T cell receptor beta chains below, sequenced in a study of a mutant IDH1 vaccine in newly diagnosed glioma. These receptors have no identified antigens. Time point meaning: week 11, during vaccination. Every vaccine dose comprised 300 ug of mutant IDH1 20-mer peptide plus topical imiquimod. The protocol was immunoSEQ multiplex PCR, while the TCRdb copy is restricted to in-frame clones and leaves out a portion. The sample includes roughly 70,000 clones, 70% to 85% of them seen just once. This specimen consisted of PBMCs, obtained from a glioma patient whose treatment included an IDH1 peptide vaccine. These receptors were obtained from a woman aged 45-59 years with glioma.

The genes are TRBV19 and TRBJ2-4; D is perhaps TRBD2 (5 bases). CDR1 is LNHDA, CDR2 SQIVND, per germline (reference sequence). The V and J ends lost 5 bases and 1 base respectively, with 9 bases between them. This CDR3 comprises 14 residues. The CDR3 sequence: CASSLGGAKNIQYF. CDR3 DNA sequence: TGTGCCAGTAGTCTCGGCGGGGCCAAAAACATTCAGTACTTC.

The J gene is TRBJ2-5, the V gene TRBV7-9; TRBD1 matches at 8 bases. V was pared by 3 bases and J by 1 base, with 1 base of the junction left unmatched. Looked up from germline, CDR1 is SEHNR and CDR2 is FQNEAQ (reference sequence). The CDR3 totals 14 residues. CDR3 DNA: TGTGCCAGCAGCTTCGGACAGGGCCAAGAGACCCAGTACTTC. As protein: CASSFGQGQETQYF.

The chain carries TRBV10-1 and TRBJ2-1, with D perhaps being TRBD1 or TRBD2 (5 bases each). V was pared by 0 bases and J by 9 bases, with 9 bases between. Per the germline V gene, CDR1 is WNHNN and CDR2 is SYGVQD (reference sequence). CDR3 length equals 13 residues. The chain's CDR3 is CASSESGVGEQFF. The CDR3, as DNA: TGCGCCAGCAGTGAGTCGGGGGTTGGTGAGCAGTTCTTC.

V is TRBV7-9 and J is TRBJ1-2; D uncertain. This CDR3 region has 12 residues. Trimming shortened V by 5 bases and J by 8 bases, and 12 bases separated the two germline ends. Germline CDR1 and CDR2: SEHNR and FQNEAQ (reference sequence). The CDR3 loop reads CASSRPGIGYTF. DNA for the CDR3: TGTGCCAGCAGCCGGCCGGGGATAGGCTACACCTTC.

CDR3 DNA: TGTGCCAGCAGCTTGGGGGTCAGGGACTACCAAGAGACCCAGTACTTC. Protein: CASSLGVRDYQETQYF. The chain links TRBV5-4 to TRBJ2-5; D may be TRBD2 (6 bases). V dropped 0 bases and J dropped 0 bases, with 12 bases sitting between them. Germline values: CDR1 SGHNT, CDR2 YYREEE (reference sequence). This CDR3 is built from 16 residues.

The chain has TRBV5-1 and TRBJ2-7; 8 nucleotides align to TRBD1. The V gene's germline CDR1 is SGHRS and CDR2 YFSETQ. The CDR3 runs to 14 residues. V trimming: 0 bases; J trimming: 5 bases; junction bases outside the gene matches: 4. The CDR3 nucleotides are TGCGCCAGCAGCTTGGCGGGACAGGACGACGAGCAGTACTTC. This codes for CASSLAGQDDEQYF.

The CDR3 region has the DNA TGTGCCAGCAGCCCACAATCGGACCAACCCCAGCATTTT. This sequence encodes CASSPQSDQPQHF. This rearrangement joins TRBV7-2 to TRBJ1-5; D not certain. V was pared by 5 bases and J by 10 bases, with 15 bases between. Germline loops: CDR1 SGHTA, CDR2 FQGNSA. This CDR3 spans 13 amino acids.

A word on this clone: Other DNA sequences of this sample code for an identical CDR3. This sequence joins TRBV5-1 and TRBJ2-3; D remains ambiguous. CDR1 is SGHRS, CDR2 YFSETQ, per germline. V gave up 0 bases and J gave up 5 bases, with 4 bases separating them. CDR3 length: 12 residues. The CDR3 nucleotides are TGCGCCAGCAGCTTGGCGGGAGATACGCAGTATTTT. Its translation is CASSLAGDTQYF.

This clone was seen just once. The J gene is TRBJ1-4, the V gene TRBV5-1; D unresolved. Germline-derived CDR1 and CDR2 are SGHRS and YFSETQ. Trimming left V 1 base short and J 0 bases short, with 7 bases between. The CDR3 runs to 15 residues. The CDR3 spells CASSLFYSTNEKLFF. CDR3 in DNA: TGCGCCAGCAGCTTGTTTTACTCAACTAATGAAAAACTGTTTTTT.

J is TRBJ1-6 and V is TRBV2; the D gene is possibly TRBD1 (5 bases). Per the germline V gene, CDR1 is SNHLY and CDR2 is FYNNEI. Trimming left V 0 bases short and J 2 bases short, with 8 bases between. The CDR3 runs to 16 residues. This CDR3 reads CASSEARQTYNSPLHF. CDR3 DNA sequence: TGTGCCAGCAGTGAAGCCAGACAGACCTATAATTCACCCCTCCACTTT.

This chain uses TRBV18 with TRBJ1-1, with no clear D. The V gene lost 5 bases and the J gene lost 0 bases, with 7 bases spanning the gap. The V gene's germline CDR1 is KGHSH and CDR2 LQKENI. This CDR3 spans 13 amino acids. CDR3 DNA sequence: TGTGCCAGCTCAACTCAAATGAACACTGAAGCTTTCTTT. This encodes CASSTQMNTEAFF.

The J gene is TRBJ1-5, the V gene TRBV7-9; D unclear. Germline loops: CDR1 SEHNR, CDR2 FQNEAQ (reference sequence). Trimming shortened V by 3 bases and J by 3 bases, and 6 bases separated the two germline ends. The CDR3 sequence is 13 residues long. The CDR3 nucleotides read TGTGCCAGCAGCTTTTCGAACAATCAGCCCCAGCATTTT. Translating it yields CASSFSNNQPQHF.

The rearrangement uses TRBV7-7 and TRBJ2-7; TRBD2 matches 8 bases. The CDR3 covers 12 residues. Germline V gives CDR1 SSHAT, CDR2 FNYEAQ (reference sequence). DNA of the CDR3: TGTGCTAGCGGGGACAACTCCTACGAGCAGTACTTC. It specifies CASGDNSYEQYF.

This clone is a singleton in its sample. The chain carries TRBV5-4 and TRBJ1-1; D ambiguous. This CDR3 contains 14 residues. Per germline, CDR1 SGHNT and CDR2 YYREEE (reference sequence). Trimming stripped 1 base from V and 0 bases from J, with 7 bases between. The DNA of the CDR3 is TGTGCCAGCAGCTTGTTGGGAATGAACACTGAAGCTTTCTTT. Amino acids: CASSLLGMNTEAFF.